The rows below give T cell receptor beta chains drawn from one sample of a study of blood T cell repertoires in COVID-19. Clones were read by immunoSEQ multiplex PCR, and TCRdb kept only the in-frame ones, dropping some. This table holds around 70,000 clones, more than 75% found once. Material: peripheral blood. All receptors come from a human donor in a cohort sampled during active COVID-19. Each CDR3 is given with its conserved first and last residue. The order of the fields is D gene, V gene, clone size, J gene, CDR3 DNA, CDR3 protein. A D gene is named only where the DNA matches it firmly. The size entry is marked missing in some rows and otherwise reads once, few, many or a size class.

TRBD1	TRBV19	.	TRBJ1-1	TGTGCCAGTAGTTCGACAGGGAAGAGAAATGAAGCTTTCTTT	CASSSTGKRNEAFF
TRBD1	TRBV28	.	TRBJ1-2	TGTGCCAGCAGTTTAGGACAGGGTTGGAACTATGGCTACACCTTC	CASSLGQGWNYGYTF
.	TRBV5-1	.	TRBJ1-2	TGCGCCAGCAGCCAAGGAACAGTGGCGGGCTACACCTTC	CASSQGTVAGYTF
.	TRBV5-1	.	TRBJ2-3	TGCGCCAGCAGCTCTCGGAGGACTGCTAGCACAGATACGCAGTATTTT	CASSSRRTASTDTQYF
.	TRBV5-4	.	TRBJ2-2	TGTGCCAGCAGACTGAGTCCCGAGCTGGGCGACACCGGGGAGCTGTTTTTT	CASRLSPELGDTGELFF
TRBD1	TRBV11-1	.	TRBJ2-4	TGTGCCAGCAGCCGAGAGACAGGGAGTACGAGCATTCAGTACTTC	CASSRETGSTSIQYF
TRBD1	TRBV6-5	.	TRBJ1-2	TGTGCCAGCCCGCCGGGACAGGGCTACTATGGCTACACCTTC	CASPPGQGYYGYTF
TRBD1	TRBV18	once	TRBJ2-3	TGTGCCAGCTCGCTGAACAGGGGGCGCGACGGAGATACGCAGTATTTT	CASSLNRGRDGDTQYF
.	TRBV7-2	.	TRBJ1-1	TGTGCCAGCAGCTCGACTTTGTATTTGGCTTTCTTT	CASSSTLYLAFF
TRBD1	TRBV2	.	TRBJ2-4	TGTGCCAGCAGGGATGACCCGGGACAGGGAAAAAACATTCAGTACTTC	CASRDDPGQGKNIQYF
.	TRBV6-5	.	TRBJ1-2	TGTGCTTCAAGGCCCCTGTCCCTAGCTGGCTACACCTTC	CASRPLSLAGYTF
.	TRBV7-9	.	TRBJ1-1	TGTGCCAGCAGCTCGGCAGGTCTTGGAAGGTCTGAAGCTTTCTTT	CASSSAGLGRSEAFF
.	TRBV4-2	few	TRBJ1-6	TGTGCCAGCAGCCAAGCCAGGGTTTATGGTGAAGATAATTCACCCCTCCACTTT	CASSQARVYGEDNSPLHF
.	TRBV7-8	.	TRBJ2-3	TGTGCCAGCAGCTTACCCCGGGATACTAGCACAGATACGCAGTATTTT	CASSLPRDTSTDTQYF
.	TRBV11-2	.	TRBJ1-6	TGTGCCAGCAGCGCGTACGGGGTTGTTCCCTATAATTCACCCCTCCACTTT	CASSAYGVVPYNSPLHF
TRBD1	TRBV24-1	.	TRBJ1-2	TGTGCCACCAGTGATCGCCGACAGGGGCGAGAGGGCTACACCTTC	CATSDRRQGREGYTF
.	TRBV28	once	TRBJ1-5	TGTGCCAGCAGTTTGGGCGACAAGAATCAGCCCCAGCATTTT	CASSLGDKNQPQHF
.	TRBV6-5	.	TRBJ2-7	TGTGCCAGCAGCCCCCGACAGGCCTTTTTCTACGAGCAGTACTTC	CASSPRQAFFYEQYF
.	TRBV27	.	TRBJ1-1	TGTGCCAGCAGTTTCAGGGGAGAAAACACTGAAGCTTTCTTT	CASSFRGENTEAFF
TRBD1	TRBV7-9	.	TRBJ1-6	TGTGCCAGCAGCTTAGCGGGACAGTATAATTCACCCCTCCACTTT	CASSLAGQYNSPLHF
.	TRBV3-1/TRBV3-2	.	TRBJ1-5	TGTGCCAGCAGCCAAGGACAGGTTAGCAATCAGCCCCAGCATTTT	CASSQGQVSNQPQHF
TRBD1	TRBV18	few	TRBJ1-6	TGTGCCAGCTCACCGATACAGGGGGGTGATTCACCCCTCCACTTT	CASSPIQGGDSPLHF
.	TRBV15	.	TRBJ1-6	TGTGCCACCAGCAGAGAAGCTAGGACAGATTCACCCCTCCACTTT	CATSREARTDSPLHF
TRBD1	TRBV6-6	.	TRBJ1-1	TGTGCCAGCAGCGATCGACAGGGCCCCCGTAACACTGAAGCTTTCTTT	CASSDRQGPRNTEAFF
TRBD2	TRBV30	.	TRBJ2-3	TGTGCCTGTTCCGGGGGGGCCGCCACAGATACGCAGTATTTT	CACSGGAATDTQYF
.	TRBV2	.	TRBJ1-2	TGTGCCAGCACCGAGGGCGGGGGTGGCTACACCTTC	CASTEGGGGYTF
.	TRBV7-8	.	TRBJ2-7	TGTGCCAGCAGCCCCGACGCGGTCGCGTACGAGCAGTACTTC	CASSPDAVAYEQYF
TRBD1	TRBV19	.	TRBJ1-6	TGTGCCAGTAACGCGCGGGACAGGGGGTTTAATTCACCCCTCCACTTT	CASNARDRGFNSPLHF
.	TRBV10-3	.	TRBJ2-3	TGTGCCATCAGCGGGACTAGCACAGATACGCAGTATTTT	CAISGTSTDTQYF
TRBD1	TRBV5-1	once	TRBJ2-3	TGCGCCAGCAGCTTACAGGGGGACGCTAGCACAGATACGCAGTATTTT	CASSLQGDASTDTQYF
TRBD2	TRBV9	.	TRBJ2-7	TGTGCCAGCAGCGTAGGCGCGGGGGGATCCTACGAGCAGTACTTC	CASSVGAGGSYEQYF